Detailed here is one T cell receptor (beta chain). The data derive from a study of blood T cell repertoires in COVID-19. Method: immunoSEQ multiplex PCR; TCRdb's copy keeps in-frame clones and lacks some. The sample carries 130,000 to 150,000 clones, approximately 87% recorded once. V trimming: 5 bases; J trimming: 3 bases; junction bases outside the gene matches: 7. In germline, CDR1 is MNHEY, CDR2 SVGEGT. This CDR3 has 14 residues. The sample consisted of peripheral blood. This sequence originates from a woman aged 45-65 years with active or convalescent COVID-19. The V gene is TRBV6-2 or TRBV6-3, the J gene TRBJ2-7; TRBD2 aligns across 7 bases. DNA for the CDR3: TGTGCCAGCAGTAGGCTAGCGGTAAGCTACGAGCAGTACTTC. Amino acids: CASSRLAVSYEQYF.